This TCR beta chain was identified in a study of T-cell reconstitution after alpha-beta-depleted transplantation in children. Study observations and caveats: The authors attributed T-cell counts and diversity one year after transplant mostly to newly produced T cells. In patients about two months after transplant, alpha-beta T cells reportedly arose from several hundred expanded graft clones. Diversity of TCRbeta at day 60 was high in some patients, arising from surviving recipient T cells and thymic progenitors.

This clonotype appeared a few times. What it binds is not known. The germline V gene encodes CDR1 SGHVS and CDR2 FQNEAQ. The CDR3 extends over 14 amino acids. V lost 3 bases to trimming and J lost 6 bases; unmatched junction nucleotides: 4. During its preparation, the TCRbeta library received unique molecular identifiers. TCRdb re-derived calls from the PCR reads in MiXCR, one entry per CDR3 protein. This table holds 450,000 to 700,000 distinct CDR3 sequences, more than 20% found once. This clonotype was sampled from a boy in the first two years of life with Wiskott-Aldrich syndrome, due to receive a stem cell transplant. The sample here was PBMCs, taken before TCRalphabeta/CD19-depleted stem cell transplant. The V gene is TRBV7-8, the J gene TRBJ2-7, with TRBD1 matching over 11 bases. The CDR3 spells CASSLGQGVGEQYF. For the CDR3, the DNA is TGTGCCAGCAGCTTGGGACAGGGGGTAGGCGAGCAGTACTTC. The full variable domain, in which reference TRBV7-8 and TRBJ2-7 provide the parts outside the CDR3, is GAGVSQSPRYKVAKRGQDVALRCDPISGHVSLFWYQQALGQGPEFLTYFQNEAQLDKSGLPSDRFFAERPEGSVSTLKIQRTQQEDSAVYLCASSLGQGVGEQYFGPGTRLTVT.